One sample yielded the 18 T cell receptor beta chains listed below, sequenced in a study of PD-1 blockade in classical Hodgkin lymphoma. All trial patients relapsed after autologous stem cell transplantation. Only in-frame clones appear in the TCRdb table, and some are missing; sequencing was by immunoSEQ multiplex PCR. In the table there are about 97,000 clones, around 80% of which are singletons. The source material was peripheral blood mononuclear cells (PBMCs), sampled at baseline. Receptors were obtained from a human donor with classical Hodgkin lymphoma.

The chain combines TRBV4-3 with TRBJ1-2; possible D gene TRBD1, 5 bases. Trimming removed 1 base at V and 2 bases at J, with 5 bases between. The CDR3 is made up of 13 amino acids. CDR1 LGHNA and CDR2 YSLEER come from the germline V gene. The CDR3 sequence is CASSQGQNYGYTF. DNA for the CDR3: TGCGCCAGCAGCCAAGGACAGAACTATGGCTACACCTTC.

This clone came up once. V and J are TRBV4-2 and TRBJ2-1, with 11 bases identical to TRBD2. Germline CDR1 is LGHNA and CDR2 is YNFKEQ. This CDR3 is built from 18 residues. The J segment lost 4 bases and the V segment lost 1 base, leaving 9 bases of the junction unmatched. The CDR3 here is CASSQGGLAGGRYNEQFF. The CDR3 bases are TGTGCCAGCAGCCAAGGGGGGCTAGCGGGAGGAAGGTACAATGAGCAGTTCTTC.

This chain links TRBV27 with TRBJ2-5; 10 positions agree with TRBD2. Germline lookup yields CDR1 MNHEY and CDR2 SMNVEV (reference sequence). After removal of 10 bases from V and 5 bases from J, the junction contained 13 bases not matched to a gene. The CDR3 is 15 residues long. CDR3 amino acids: CATAGLAGDSETQYF. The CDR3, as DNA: TGTGCCACCGCGGGTCTAGCGGGAGATTCGGAGACCCAGTACTTC.

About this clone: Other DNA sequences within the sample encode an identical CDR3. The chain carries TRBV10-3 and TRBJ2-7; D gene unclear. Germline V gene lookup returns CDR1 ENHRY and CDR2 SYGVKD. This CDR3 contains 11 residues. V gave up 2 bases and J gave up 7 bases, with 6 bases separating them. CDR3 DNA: TGTGCCATCAGTGAGGGTGGGGAGCAGTACTTC. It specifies CAISEGGEQYF.

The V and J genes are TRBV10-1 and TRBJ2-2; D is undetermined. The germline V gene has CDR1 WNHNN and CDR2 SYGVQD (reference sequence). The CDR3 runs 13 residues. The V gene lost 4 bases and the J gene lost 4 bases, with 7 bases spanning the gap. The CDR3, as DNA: TGCGCCAGCAGTGCTAGACCCACCGGGGAGCTGTTTTTT. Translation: CASSARPTGELFF.

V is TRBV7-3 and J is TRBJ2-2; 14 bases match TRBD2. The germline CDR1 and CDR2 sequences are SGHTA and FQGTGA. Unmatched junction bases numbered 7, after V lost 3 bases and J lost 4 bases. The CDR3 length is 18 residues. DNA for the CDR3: TGTGCCAGCAGCTTGGGACTAGCGGGGGTCGGGACCACCGGGGAGCTGTTTTTT. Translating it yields CASSLGLAGVGTTGELFF.

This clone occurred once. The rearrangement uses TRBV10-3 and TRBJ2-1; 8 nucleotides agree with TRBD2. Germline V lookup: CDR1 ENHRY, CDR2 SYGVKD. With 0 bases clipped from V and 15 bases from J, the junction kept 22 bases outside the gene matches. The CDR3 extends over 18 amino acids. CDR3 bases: TGTGCCATCAGTGAGTCCTTACAAGCGGGAGTGGTCTCTGACAACCGGTTCTTC. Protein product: CAISESLQAGVVSDNRFF.

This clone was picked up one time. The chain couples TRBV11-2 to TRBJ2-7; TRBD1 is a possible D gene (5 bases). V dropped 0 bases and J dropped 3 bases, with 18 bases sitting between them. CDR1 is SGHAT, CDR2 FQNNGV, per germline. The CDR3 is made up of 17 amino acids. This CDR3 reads CASSLDGAGTPLYEQYF. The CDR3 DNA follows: TGTGCCAGCAGCTTAGATGGGGCCGGTACCCCTCTCTACGAGCAGTACTTC.

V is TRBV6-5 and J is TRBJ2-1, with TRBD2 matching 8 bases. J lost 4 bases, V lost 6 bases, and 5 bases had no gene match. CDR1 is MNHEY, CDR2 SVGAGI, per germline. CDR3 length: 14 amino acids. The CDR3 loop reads CASRAGVVYNEQFF. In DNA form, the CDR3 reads TGTGCCAGCAGAGCGGGAGTCGTTTACAATGAGCAGTTCTTC.

The DNA of the CDR3 is TGTGCCAGCAGCTTGGGCAGGGGGCAACAGACCGGGGAGCTGTTTTTT. Its translation: CASSLGRGQQTGELFF. This chain joins TRBV5-4 and TRBJ2-2, with 8 bases matching TRBD1. This CDR3 is 16 amino acids long. Trimming took 0 bases from V and 5 from J; bases not matched to a gene: 6. CDR1 SGHNT and CDR2 YYREEE come from the germline V gene (reference sequence).

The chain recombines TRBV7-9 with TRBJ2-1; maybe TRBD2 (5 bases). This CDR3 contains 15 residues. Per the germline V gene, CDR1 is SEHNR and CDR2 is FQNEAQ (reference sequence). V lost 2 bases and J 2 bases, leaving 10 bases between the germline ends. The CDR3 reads CASSLFLATYNEQFF. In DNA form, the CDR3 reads TGTGCCAGCAGCTTATTCCTAGCTACCTACAATGAGCAGTTCTTC.

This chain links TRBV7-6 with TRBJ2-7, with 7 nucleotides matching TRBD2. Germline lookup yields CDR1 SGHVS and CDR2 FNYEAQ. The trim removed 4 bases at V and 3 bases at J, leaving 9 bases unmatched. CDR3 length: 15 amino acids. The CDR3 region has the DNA TGTGCCAGCAGCTCCACCGCCGGGACTATCTACGAGCAGTACTTC. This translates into CASSSTAGTIYEQYF.

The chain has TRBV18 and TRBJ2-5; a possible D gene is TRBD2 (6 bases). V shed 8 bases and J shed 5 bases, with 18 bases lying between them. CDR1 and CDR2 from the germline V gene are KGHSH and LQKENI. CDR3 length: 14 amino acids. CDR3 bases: TGTGCCAGCCAACCGGGACGGGAGCAGGAGACCCAGTACTTC. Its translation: CASQPGREQETQYF.

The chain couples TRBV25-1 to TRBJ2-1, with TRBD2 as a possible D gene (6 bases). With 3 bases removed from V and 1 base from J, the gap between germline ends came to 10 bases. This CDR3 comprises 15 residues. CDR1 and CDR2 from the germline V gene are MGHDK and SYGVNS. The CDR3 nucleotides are TGTGCCAGCAGTGAGGAAGGGACTTCCTACAATGAGCAGTTCTTC. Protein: CASSEEGTSYNEQFF.

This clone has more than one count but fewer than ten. The CDR3, as DNA: TGTGCCAGCAGCACCCGGACAGGGTCCGGGGAGCTGTTTTTT. This gives the protein CASSTRTGSGELFF. This chain links TRBV5-6 with TRBJ2-2; TRBD1 aligns across 8 bases. The germline V gene encodes CDR1 SGHDT and CDR2 YYEEEE. This CDR3 is built from 14 residues. V gave up 4 bases and J gave up 6 bases; unmatched junction bases: 5.

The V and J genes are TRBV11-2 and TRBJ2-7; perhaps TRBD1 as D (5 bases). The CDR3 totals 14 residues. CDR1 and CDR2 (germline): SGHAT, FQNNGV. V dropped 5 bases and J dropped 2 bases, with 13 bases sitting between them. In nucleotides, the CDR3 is TGTGCCAGCAGCGCCGGACAAGGAGCCTACGAGCAGTACTTC. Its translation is CASSAGQGAYEQYF. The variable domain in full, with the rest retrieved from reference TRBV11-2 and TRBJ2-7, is EAGVAQSPRYKIIEKRQSVAFWCNPISGHATLYWYQQILGQGPKLLIQFQNNGVVDDSQLPKDRFSAERLKGVDSTLKIQPAKLEDSAVYLCASSAGQGAYEQYFGPGTRLTVT.

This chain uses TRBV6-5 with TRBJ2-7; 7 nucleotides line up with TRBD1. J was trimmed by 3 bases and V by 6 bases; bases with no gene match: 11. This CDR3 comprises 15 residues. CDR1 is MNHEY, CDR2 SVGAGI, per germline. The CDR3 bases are TGTGCCAGCAGGGCGACCGGGACAGACCTCTACGAGCAGTACTTC. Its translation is CASRATGTDLYEQYF.

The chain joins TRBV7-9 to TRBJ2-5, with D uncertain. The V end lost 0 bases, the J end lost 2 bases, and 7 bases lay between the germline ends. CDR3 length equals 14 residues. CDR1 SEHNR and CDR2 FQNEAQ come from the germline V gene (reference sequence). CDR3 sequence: CASSLARSQETQYF. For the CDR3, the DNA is TGTGCCAGCAGCTTAGCAAGGAGTCAAGAGACCCAGTACTTC.